The T cell receptor beta chain described here comes from a study of OX40 agonist ivuxolimab in advanced cancers. Study details: Patients were approximately 80% male with ages roughly 23 to 79, mean about 65.

Individuals having autoimmune disease history or systemic immunosuppression were not enrolled. On cycle 4 day 1 and cycle 7 day 1, as well as at baseline, blood was sampled. Data came from immunoSEQ multiplex PCR; TCRdb stores just in-frame clones and leaves some out. The table shows 45,000 to 50,000 clones, with 89% occurring only once. Germline V lookup: CDR1 LGHNA, CDR2 YSLEER. This CDR3 comprises 17 residues. V shed 2 bases, J shed 1 base, and the junction held 5 bases outside the gene matches. The sample consisted of CD4+ or CD8+ T cells sorted from blood, taken in a trial of the OX40 agonist ivuxolimab. This rearrangement joins TRBV4-3 to TRBJ2-5; 12 positions agree with TRBD2. This receptor was obtained from an adult with an advanced solid tumor such as melanoma, head and neck, liver or kidney cancer. Here the CDR3 reads CASSQKLAGGFQETQYF. CDR3 DNA: TGCGCCAGCAGCCAAAAACTAGCGGGGGGTTTCCAAGAGACCCAGTACTTC.